Presented here are 11 T cell receptor beta chains from one specimen sequenced in a study of identifying expanded T cells in peripheral blood. The repertoire was sequenced with immunoSEQ multiplex PCR; TCRdb's copy has only in-frame clones and lacks some. The sample yields around 82,000 clones, roughly 84% seen once. The sample consisted of blood. The origin of the receptors is a person aged 18-69 years in good health.

A single count supports this clone. This chain links TRBV28 with TRBJ2-7; D may be TRBD1 (5 bases). CDR1 and CDR2 from the germline V gene are MDHEN and SYDVKM. Trimming removed 9 bases from V and 5 bases from J, with 23 bases in between. The CDR3 runs 15 residues. The CDR3 is CASSSIRQGLDEQYF. In DNA, the CDR3 is TGTGCCAGTAGCTCCATCCGGCAGGGCCTAGACGAGCAGTACTTC. The complete variable domain, with remaining parts taken from reference TRBV28 and TRBJ2-7, reads DVKVTQSSRYLVKRTGEKVFLECVQDMDHENMFWYRQDPGLGLRLIYFSYDVKMKEKGDIPEGYSVSREKKERFSLILESASTNQTSMYLCASSSIRQGLDEQYFGPGTRLTVT.

This sequence joins TRBV28 and TRBJ1-2; tentatively, D is TRBD1 (6 bases). This CDR3 is built from 13 residues. The germline V gene encodes CDR1 MDHEN and CDR2 SYDVKM. V was cut by 5 bases and J by 11 bases, with 18 bases left in between. Here the CDR3 DNA reads TGTGCCAGCAGTCGGGCAGCGATTAGGGGGTACACCTTC. This encodes CASSRAAIRGYTF.

The CDR3, as DNA: TGTGCCAGCAGTTTAGGGTTGGTGGGAACTGGAAACACCATATATTTT. It translates to CASSLGLVGTGNTIYF. The chain is built from TRBV28 and TRBJ1-3, with D uncertain. Trimming removed 2 bases at V and 2 bases at J, with 13 bases between. The CDR3 totals 16 residues. Looked up from germline, CDR1 is MDHEN and CDR2 is SYDVKM.

V gene TRBV5-4 combines with J gene TRBJ1-2; D remains ambiguous. V lost 4 bases and J 0 bases, leaving 10 bases between the germline ends. Germline CDR1 SGHNT, CDR2 YYREEE (reference sequence). The CDR3 is 14 amino acids. The CDR3 protein is CASSPYSANYGYTF. The CDR3 DNA reads as TGTGCCAGCAGCCCATACTCAGCTAACTATGGCTACACCTTC.

The rearrangement links TRBV30 to TRBJ2-5; no clear D. The V end lost 2 bases, the J end lost 4 bases, and 14 bases lay between the germline ends. In germline, CDR1 is GTSNPN, CDR2 SVGIG (reference sequence). The CDR3 loop spans 14 amino acids. The CDR3 sequence is CAWSRGTPGETQYF. The CDR3 nucleotides read TGTGCCTGGAGTCGTGGTACCCCGGGAGAGACCCAGTACTTC.

The chain has TRBV18 and TRBJ2-1; 7 nucleotides align to TRBD1. Trimming took 6 bases from V and 6 from J; bases not matched to a gene: 17. The CDR3 covers 17 residues. Germline CDR1 is KGHSH and CDR2 is LQKENI. CDR3 nucleotides: TGTGCCAGCTCGCAGCTAGTACAGGGGCTGGGGACCAATGAGCAGTTCTTC. This gives the protein CASSQLVQGLGTNEQFF.

The chain couples TRBV2 to TRBJ2-1; D may be TRBD2 (5 bases). Germline V gene data show CDR1 as SNHLY and CDR2 as FYNNEI. The CDR3 has 15 residues. V was cut by 3 bases and J by 9 bases, with 18 bases left in between. CDR3 sequence (DNA): TGTGCCAGCAGTGATCGTAGCGAAACCCGGGGTGAGCAGTTCTTC. It specifies CASSDRSETRGEQFF.

The rearrangement joins TRBV10-3 to TRBJ2-1, with 9 bases aligning to TRBD2. Germline-derived CDR1 and CDR2 are ENHRY and SYGVKD. The length of the CDR3 is 16 residues. V lost 4 bases to trimming and J lost 4 bases; unmatched junction nucleotides: 8. The CDR3 region has the DNA TGTGCCATCAGTGGATTAGCGGGAGCTTCATACAATGAGCAGTTCTTC. It is translated as CAISGLAGASYNEQFF.

The V call is TRBV19, the J call TRBJ2-1; TRBD1 aligns across 11 bases. The ends lost 6 bases at V and 5 bases at J; junction bases unmatched: 6. This CDR3 has 15 residues. Germline V gene data show CDR1 as LNHDA and CDR2 as SQIVND (reference sequence). CDR3: CASSPRTGGNNEQFF. DNA of the CDR3: TGTGCCAGTAGCCCTCGGACAGGGGGCAACAATGAGCAGTTCTTC.

This clone was observed a few times. The rearrangement uses TRBV15 and TRBJ1-5; TRBD1 might be the D (5 bases). The germline V gene has CDR1 LNHNV and CDR2 YYDKDF (reference sequence). The CDR3 extends over 16 amino acids. Trimming stripped 4 bases from V and 3 bases from J, with 16 bases between. CDR3 amino acids: CATSTMGTGNNQPQHF. The CDR3 DNA follows: TGTGCCACCAGCACTATGGGGACGGGGAACAATCAGCCCCAGCATTTT.

The V call is TRBV19, the J call TRBJ1-2; TRBD1 matches at 9 bases. Trimming took 5 bases from V and 2 from J; bases not matched to a gene: 6. This CDR3 is built from 15 residues. Germline V gene lookup returns CDR1 LNHDA and CDR2 SQIVND (reference sequence). This CDR3 is CASSSRTGENYGYTF. The CDR3 DNA sequence: TGTGCCAGTAGTTCCCGGACAGGGGAGAACTATGGCTACACCTTC.